This is a list of T cell receptor beta chains from one sample in a study of T cell responses to AZD1222 COVID-19 vaccine. Assay used: immunoSEQ multiplex PCR; TCRdb lists only in-frame clones, some missing. The profile shows fewer than 70,000 clones, approximately 80% of them singletons. The input for sequencing was peripheral blood, taken 28 days after the second AZD1222 dose. Receptors originate from an adult who received the AZD1222 COVID-19 vaccine. CDR3s include the opening cysteine and the closing phenylalanine or tryptophan. Fields, in order: J gene, D gene, clone size, V gene, CDR3 DNA, CDR3 protein. The D gene is left open where the match is weak. Some rows have no size entry. The others give once, few or many, or a class for an expanded clone.

>TRBJ1-5|.|many|TRBV11-2
TGTGCCAGCAGCTCAAGAAATCAGCCCCAGCATTTT
CASSSRNQPQHF
>TRBJ1-1|.|.|TRBV30
TGTGCCTGGAGTGTAAGCACGGGTGACACTGAAGCTTTCTTT
CAWSVSTGDTEAFF
>TRBJ1-6|.|.|TRBV18
TGTGCCAGCTCACCTCGAGACAGTTCACCCCTCCACTTT
CASSPRDSSPLHF
>TRBJ1-2|.|.|TRBV14
TGTGCCAGCAGTGCCCGGGGGCGCTTCGAAGGCTACACCTTC
CASSARGRFEGYTF
>TRBJ2-5|.|.|TRBV11-2
TGTGCCAGCAGTGTCACCGGGGAAACCCAGTACTTC
CASSVTGETQYF
>TRBJ1-1|.|.|TRBV28
TGTGCCAGCAGAGAGCTGAGAGGTTTGGCTTTCTTT
CASRELRGLAFF
>TRBJ1-2|.|.|TRBV6-5
TGTGCCAGCAGTTATTCTGGGGAATATGGCTACACCTTC
CASSYSGEYGYTF
>TRBJ2-1|.|.|TRBV11-2
TGTGCCAGCACCTTAGGGGCTCCTTCCTACAATGAGCAGTTCTTC
CASTLGAPSYNEQFF
>TRBJ2-7|TRBD1|.|TRBV6-5
TGTGCCAGCAGGGGGACAGAACACTACGAGCAGTACTTC
CASRGTEHYEQYF
>TRBJ1-4|.|.|TRBV24-1
TGTGCCACCAGTGATCCGGGACTCGCAACTAATGAAAAACTGTTTTTT
CATSDPGLATNEKLFF
>TRBJ2-1|TRBD2|.|TRBV28
TGTGCCAGCAGTTTGACCTCTGGCGGGGGGTACAATGAGCAGTTCTTC
CASSLTSGGGYNEQFF
>TRBJ1-4|.|.|TRBV5-6
TGTGCCAGCAGCTTACCCAGGGGAGACGAAAAACTGTTTTTT
CASSLPRGDEKLFF
>TRBJ1-6|.|.|TRBV2
TGTGCCAGCAGCAACAGGGAGGTCGGTAATTCACCCCTCCACTTT
CASSNREVGNSPLHF
>TRBJ2-7|TRBD2|.|TRBV5-1
TGCGCCAGCAGCCGGGGACTAGCGGACTACGAGCAGTACTTC
CASSRGLADYEQYF
>TRBJ1-1|.|.|TRBV28
TGTGCCAGCAGTTTAGGGCAGATACAGACTGAAGCTTTCTTT
CASSLGQIQTEAFF
>TRBJ1-5|.|.|TRBV19
TGTGCCAGTAGTATGGCCCTGTCGGGGGGCCACCAGCATTTT
CASSMALSGGHQHF
>TRBJ2-5|.|.|TRBV30
TGTGCCTGGAGCCCTTCGACAGGTCGGGCCCAGTACTTC
CAWSPSTGRAQYF
>TRBJ1-1|.|.|TRBV6-5
TGTGCCAGCGGGGCAGGTCGGGGGGGCACTGAAGCTTTCTTT
CASGAGRGGTEAFF
>TRBJ1-2|TRBD1|.|TRBV27
TGTGCCAGCAGCCGCCACGGGGACAGTTCCTATGGCTACACCTTC
CASSRHGDSSYGYTF
>TRBJ1-2|TRBD1|.|TRBV12-3/TRBV12-4
TGTGCCAGCAGTCACGACAGGGATGGCTACACCTTC
CASSHDRDGYTF
>TRBJ1-1|.|.|TRBV5-4
TGTGCCAGCAGACACGAGGTAGGGGGAGAAGCTTTCTTT
CASRHEVGGEAFF
>TRBJ1-1|.|.|TRBV15
TGTGCCACCAGCAGAGATCAGGGGAACACTGAAGCTTTCTTT
CATSRDQGNTEAFF
>TRBJ1-6|.|.|TRBV12-3/TRBV12-4
TGTGCCAGCAGTTTAAGTGGAGATTCACCCCTCCACTTT
CASSLSGDSPLHF
>TRBJ2-1|.|.|TRBV7-8
TGTGCCAGCAGCTTAGTGGCAGGTTACTACAATGAGCAGTTCTTC
CASSLVAGYYNEQFF
>TRBJ1-5|.|.|TRBV27
TGTGCCAGCAGTTTCCACCCGGGGCCAAGGGAGCAGCCCCAGCATTTT
CASSFHPGPREQPQHF
>TRBJ2-5|TRBD2|.|TRBV19
TGTGCCAGTAGTGTCCTACTAGCGGGGGGCCCAGAAGAGACCCAGTACTTC
CASSVLLAGGPEETQYF
>TRBJ1-1|.|.|TRBV11-3
TGTGCCAGCAGCTTGAATCATTTCAACCCTATGAACACTGAAGCTTTCTTT
CASSLNHFNPMNTEAFF
>TRBJ2-1|.|.|TRBV7-9
TGTGCCAGCAGCTCCACTAGTGCCCTAGGTAGGGGGGACAATGAGCAGTTCTTC
CASSSTSALGRGDNEQFF
>TRBJ2-5|TRBD2|once|TRBV27
TGTGCCAGCAGTCCCACCGGGACTAGCGGGTGGACCCAGTACTTC
CASSPTGTSGWTQYF
>TRBJ1-2|.|.|TRBV5-5
TGTGCCAGCAGCTTAACAGGTATTCATGGCTACACCTTC
CASSLTGIHGYTF
>TRBJ1-1|TRBD1|.|TRBV19
TGTGCCAGTAGCCCAAGACAGGGGGTCCTGAACACTGAAGCTTTCTTT
CASSPRQGVLNTEAFF
>TRBJ2-7|TRBD1|.|TRBV7-6
TGTGCCAGCAGCTTAACCGGGACAGGGGGCGGAAATTTGAACGAGCAGTACTTC
CASSLTGTGGGNLNEQYF
>TRBJ2-1|.|.|TRBV4-1
TGCGCCAGCAGCCAAGAGCCAGGGTACAATGAGCAGTTCTTC
CASSQEPGYNEQFF
>TRBJ2-2|TRBD1|.|TRBV7-9
TGTGCCAGCAGCCGCACCCGGACAGGGTCCGGGGAGCTGTTTTTT
CASSRTRTGSGELFF